The 6 T cell receptor beta chains presented below share a single source sample, sequenced in a study of shared clonotypes between healthy human individuals. Profiled with immunoSEQ multiplex PCR; TCRdb holds only in-frame clones, not every one. The sample lists 950,000 to 1,300,000 clones; about 77% were seen once. Input material: memory CD4+ T cells sorted from blood. Subset denoted: CD45RA-negative fraction. All receptors derive from a man younger than 35 in good health.

The V and J genes are TRBV28 and TRBJ1-2, with D perhaps matching TRBD1 (5 bases). The CDR3 loop spans 16 amino acids. The germline gives CDR1 MDHEN, CDR2 SYDVKM. Trimming left V 1 base short and J 2 bases short, with 14 bases between. CDR3 DNA: TGTGCCAGCAGTTTATCTCAGGGTCAAGTCAACTATGGCTACACCTTC. Its protein product is CASSLSQGQVNYGYTF.

The CDR3 reads CASSPLKGNQPQHF. CDR3 bases: TGTGCCAGCTCACCTCTCAAGGGCAATCAGCCCCAGCATTTT. The rearrangement links TRBV18 to TRBJ1-5, with D unresolved. Germline assignment: CDR1 KGHSH and CDR2 LQKENI. Trimming took 3 bases from V and 2 from J, leaving 8 bases between them. The CDR3 extends over 14 amino acids.

The gene calls are TRBV14 and TRBJ1-4; D is possibly TRBD1 (5 bases). Deletions cut 1 base from V and 5 bases from J, with 14 bases between. Per the germline V gene, CDR1 is SGHDN and CDR2 is FVKESK. The CDR3 length is 16 residues. CDR3 sequence: CASSQVNRQKNEKLFF. The CDR3 DNA reads as TGTGCCAGCAGCCAAGTAAACAGGCAGAAGAATGAAAAACTGTTTTTT. Full variable domain (rest looked up from reference TRBV14 and TRBJ1-4): EAGVTQFPSHSVIEKGQTVTLRCDPISGHDNLYWYRRVMGKEIKFLLHFVKESKQDESGMPNNRFLAERTGGTYSTLKVQPAELEDSGVYFCASSQVNRQKNEKLFFGSGTQLSVL.

The chain has TRBV6-5 and TRBJ2-1; 10 bases line up with TRBD1. This CDR3 region has 15 residues. CDR1 and CDR2 (germline): MNHEY, SVGAGI. The V segment lost 2 bases and the J segment 5 bases; nucleotides outside the gene matches: 3. CDR3 DNA sequence: TGTGCCAGCAGTTACCGGGACAGGGGAAACAATGAGCAGTTCTTC. This translates into CASSYRDRGNNEQFF.

The chain employs TRBV18 and TRBJ1-1; no definite D call. The CDR3 is 13 amino acids. V shed 7 bases and J shed 1 base, with 10 bases lying between them. Germline loops: CDR1 KGHSH, CDR2 LQKENI. The CDR3 sequence: CASYERKNTEAFF. For the CDR3, the DNA is TGTGCCAGCTATGAGCGGAAGAACACTGAAGCTTTCTTT.

The rearrangement uses TRBV7-9 and TRBJ2-2; D unresolved. The CDR3 length is 16 residues. Trimming removed 2 bases from V and 0 bases from J, with 10 bases in between. Germline CDR1 SEHNR, CDR2 FQNEAQ (reference sequence). In DNA, the CDR3 is TGTGCCAGCAGCTTACCAGCACAGACGAACACCGGGGAGCTGTTTTTT. It codes for CASSLPAQTNTGELFF. The full variable domain, with the rest looked up from reference TRBV7-9 and TRBJ2-2, is DTGVSQNPRHKITKRGQNVTFRCDPISEHNRLYWYRQTLGQGPEFLTYFQNEAQLEKSRLLSDRFSAERPKGSFSTLEIQRTEQGDSAMYLCASSLPAQTNTGELFFGEGSRLTVL.